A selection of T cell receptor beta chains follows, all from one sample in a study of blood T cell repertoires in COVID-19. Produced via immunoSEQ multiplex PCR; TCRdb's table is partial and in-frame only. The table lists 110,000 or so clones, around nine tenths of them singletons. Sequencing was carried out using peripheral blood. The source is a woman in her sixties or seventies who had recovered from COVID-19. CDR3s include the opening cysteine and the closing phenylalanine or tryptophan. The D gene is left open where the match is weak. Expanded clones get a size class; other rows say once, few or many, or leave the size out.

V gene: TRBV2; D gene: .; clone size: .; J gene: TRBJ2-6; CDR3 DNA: TGTGCCAGCGGTCCAGAGGTTTATGGGGCCAACGTCCTGACTTTC; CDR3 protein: CASGPEVYGANVLTF
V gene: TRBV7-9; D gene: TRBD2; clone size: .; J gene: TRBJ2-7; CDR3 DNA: TGTGCCAGCAGCTTGGTGGGGGGGTACGAGCAGTACTTC; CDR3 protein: CASSLVGGYEQYF
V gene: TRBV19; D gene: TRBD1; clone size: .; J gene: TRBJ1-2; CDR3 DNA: TGTGCCAGTAGTTTGGACAGGGGTAACGGCTACACCTTC; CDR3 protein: CASSLDRGNGYTF
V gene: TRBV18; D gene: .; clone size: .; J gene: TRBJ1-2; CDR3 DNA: TGTGCCAGCTCACTGGACAGCAATTATGGCTACACCTTC; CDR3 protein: CASSLDSNYGYTF
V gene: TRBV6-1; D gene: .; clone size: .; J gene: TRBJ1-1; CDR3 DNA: TGTGCCAGCAGTGAACCTTCCTTCCTCCGGGTGGCCACTGAAGCTTTCTTT; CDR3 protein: CASSEPSFLRVATEAFF
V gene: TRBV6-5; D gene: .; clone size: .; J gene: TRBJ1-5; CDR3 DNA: TGTGCCAGCAGTTACTCGGACACCATAGGGCCCCAGCATTTT; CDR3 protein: CASSYSDTIGPQHF
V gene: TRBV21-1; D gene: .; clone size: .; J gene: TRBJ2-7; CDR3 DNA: TGTGCCAGCAGCAAAGAGGGAGGGGACAATGACAAGCGGGAGCCCACCTACGAGCAGTACTTC; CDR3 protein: CASSKEGGDNDKREPTYEQYF
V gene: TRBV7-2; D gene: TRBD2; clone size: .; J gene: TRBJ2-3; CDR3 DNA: TGTGCCAGCAGCTTTGCGGGAGGGGGGGATACGCAGTATTTT; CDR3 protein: CASSFAGGGDTQYF
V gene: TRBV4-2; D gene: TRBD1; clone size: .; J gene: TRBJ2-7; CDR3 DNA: TGTGCCAGCAGCCCTAAGACAGGGGCCGAGCAGTACTTC; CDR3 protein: CASSPKTGAEQYF
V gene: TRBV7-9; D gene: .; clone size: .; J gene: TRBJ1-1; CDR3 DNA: TGTGCCAGCAGCTTCCTCAGGGATGGTGATACTGAAGCTTTCTTT; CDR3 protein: CASSFLRDGDTEAFF
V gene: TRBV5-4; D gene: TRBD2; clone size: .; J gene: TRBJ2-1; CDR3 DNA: TGTGCCAGCAGCCCTACTAGCGGGAACTACAATGAGCAGTTCTTC; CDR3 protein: CASSPTSGNYNEQFF
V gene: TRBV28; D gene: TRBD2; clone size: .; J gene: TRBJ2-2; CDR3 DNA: TGTGCCAGCAGTATCGGCGGGAGGAACACCGGGGAGCTGTTTTTT; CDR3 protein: CASSIGGRNTGELFF
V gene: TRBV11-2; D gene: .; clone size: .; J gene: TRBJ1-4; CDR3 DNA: TGTGCCAGCAGCTTAGATCCACAGCCTTACGAAAAACTGTTTTTT; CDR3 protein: CASSLDPQPYEKLFF
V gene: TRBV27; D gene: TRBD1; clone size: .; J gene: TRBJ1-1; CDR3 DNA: TGTGCCAGCAGGCCGTGGGGGCAGGGGGGGAACACTGAAGCTTTCTTT; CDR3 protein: CASRPWGQGGNTEAFF
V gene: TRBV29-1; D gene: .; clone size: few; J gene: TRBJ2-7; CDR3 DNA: TGCAGCGTTGGACGGGACAACTCCTACGAGCAGTACTTC; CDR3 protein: CSVGRDNSYEQYF
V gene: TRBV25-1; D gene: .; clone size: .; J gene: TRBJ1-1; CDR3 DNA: TGTGCCAGCAGTGGCGGGAGGTATTTGTCTGAAGCTTTCTTT; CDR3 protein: CASSGGRYLSEAFF
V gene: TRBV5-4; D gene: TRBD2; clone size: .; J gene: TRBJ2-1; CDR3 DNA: TGTGCCAGCAATGCAGGACTAGCTGACAATGAGCAGTTCTTC; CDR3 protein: CASNAGLADNEQFF
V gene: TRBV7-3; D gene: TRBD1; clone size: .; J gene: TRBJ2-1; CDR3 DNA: TGTGCCAGCAGCTTAAGACAGGGGGAGTACAATGAGCAGTTCTTC; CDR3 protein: CASSLRQGEYNEQFF
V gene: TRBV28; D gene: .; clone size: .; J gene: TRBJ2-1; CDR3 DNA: TGTGCCAGCAGTTTAGTCGATGAGCAGTTCTTC; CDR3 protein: CASSLVDEQFF
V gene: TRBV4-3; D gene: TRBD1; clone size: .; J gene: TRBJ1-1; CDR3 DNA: TGCGCCAGCAGCCAAGCCTCACAGGGGTACACTGAAGCTTTCTTT; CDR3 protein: CASSQASQGYTEAFF
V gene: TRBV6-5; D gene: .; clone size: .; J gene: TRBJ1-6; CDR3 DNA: TGTGCCAGCAGGAGGCCCTCCTATAATTCACCCCTCCACTTT; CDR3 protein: CASRRPSYNSPLHF
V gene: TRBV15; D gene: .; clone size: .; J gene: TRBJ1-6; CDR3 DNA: TGTGCCACCAGCAGGGCCCAGGGAAGAGATTCACCCCTCCACTTT; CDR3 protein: CATSRAQGRDSPLHF
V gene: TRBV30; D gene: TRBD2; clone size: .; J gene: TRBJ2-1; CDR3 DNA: TGTGCCTGGAGGCCCAACACCGGGACTAGGTACAATGAGCAGTTCTTC; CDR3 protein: CAWRPNTGTRYNEQFF
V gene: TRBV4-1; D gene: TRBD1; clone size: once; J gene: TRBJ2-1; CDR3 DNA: TGCGCCAGCAGCCAACGGACAGGGGGGTACAATGAGCAGTTCTTC; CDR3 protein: CASSQRTGGYNEQFF
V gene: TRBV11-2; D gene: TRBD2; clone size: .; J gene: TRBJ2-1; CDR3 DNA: TGTGCCAGCAGCTTGGTAGCGGGCTTCAATGAGCAGTTCTTC; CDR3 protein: CASSLVAGFNEQFF
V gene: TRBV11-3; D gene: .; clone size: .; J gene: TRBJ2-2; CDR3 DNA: TGTGCCAGCAGCTTAGGGGGGCACACCGGGGAGCTGTTTTTT; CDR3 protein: CASSLGGHTGELFF
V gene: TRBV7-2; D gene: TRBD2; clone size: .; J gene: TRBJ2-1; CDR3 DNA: TGTGCCAGCAGCTTCTCTTCTAGCGGGGGCTACAATGAGCAGTTCTTC; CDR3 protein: CASSFSSSGGYNEQFF
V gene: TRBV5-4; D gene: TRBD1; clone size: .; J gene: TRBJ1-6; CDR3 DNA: TGTGCCAGCAGACCCACAGGGGGGGTTTCACCCCTCCACTTT; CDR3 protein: CASRPTGGVSPLHF
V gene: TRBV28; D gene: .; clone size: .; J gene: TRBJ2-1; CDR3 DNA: TGTGCCAGCAGTCCCCTAGACAGTTACAATGAGCAGTTCTTC; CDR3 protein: CASSPLDSYNEQFF
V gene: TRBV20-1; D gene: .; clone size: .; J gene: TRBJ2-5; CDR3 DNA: TGCAGTACCTTTACGGGGACCCAGTACTTC; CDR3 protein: CSTFTGTQYF
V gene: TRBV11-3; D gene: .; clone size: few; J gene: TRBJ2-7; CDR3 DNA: TGTGCCAGCAGCTTAAGCCCCGTTACGCGGGACAGCTCCTACGAGCAGTACTTC; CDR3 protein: CASSLSPVTRDSSYEQYF
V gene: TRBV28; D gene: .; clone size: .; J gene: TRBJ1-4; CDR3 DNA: TGTGCCAGCAGTTCCTGGTCCTCGGGGAATGAAAAACTGTTTTTT; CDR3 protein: CASSSWSSGNEKLFF
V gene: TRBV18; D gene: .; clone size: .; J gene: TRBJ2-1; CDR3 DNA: TGTGCCAGCTCGAATCGGACTACTCAGAGTTCGTTCTTC; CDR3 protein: CASSNRTTQSSFF
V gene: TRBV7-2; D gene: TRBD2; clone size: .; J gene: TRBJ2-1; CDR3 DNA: TGTGCCAGCAGCTTAGCGGGACTAATGAATGAGCAGTTCTTC; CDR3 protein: CASSLAGLMNEQFF
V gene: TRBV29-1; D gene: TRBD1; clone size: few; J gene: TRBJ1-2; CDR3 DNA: TGCAGCGCTATGACAGGGGTCTCTGGTGGCTACACCTTC; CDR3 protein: CSAMTGVSGGYTF
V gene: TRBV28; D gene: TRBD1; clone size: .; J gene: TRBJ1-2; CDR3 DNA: TGTGCCAGCAGGACAGGGTTTAACTATGGCTACACCTTC; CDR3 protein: CASRTGFNYGYTF
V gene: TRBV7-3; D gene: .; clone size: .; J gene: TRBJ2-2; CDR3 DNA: TGTGCCAGCAGTCCCCGTGCGGCTAGACGGTGGGTCACCGGGGAGCTGTTTTTT; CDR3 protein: CASSPRAARRWVTGELFF
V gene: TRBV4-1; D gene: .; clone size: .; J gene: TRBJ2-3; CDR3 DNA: TGCGCCAGCAGCCCCCTTAGCTCCCGTAGCACAGATACGCAGTATTTT; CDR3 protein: CASSPLSSRSTDTQYF
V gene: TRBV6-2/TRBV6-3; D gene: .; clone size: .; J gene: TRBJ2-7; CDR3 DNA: TGTGCCAGCAGCTATCCTACCTACGAGCAGTACTTC; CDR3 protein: CASSYPTYEQYF
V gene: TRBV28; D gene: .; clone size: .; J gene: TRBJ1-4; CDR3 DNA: TGTGCCAGCAGTTTTGAGGGTTGGGCTTACGAAAAACTGTTTTTT; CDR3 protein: CASSFEGWAYEKLFF
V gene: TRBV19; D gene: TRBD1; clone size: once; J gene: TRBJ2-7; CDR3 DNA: TGTGCCAGTAGTTGGGACAGTCGGACCTACGAGCAGTACTTC; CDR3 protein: CASSWDSRTYEQYF
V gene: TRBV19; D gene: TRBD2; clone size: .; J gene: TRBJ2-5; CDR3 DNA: TGTGCCAGTAGTATGTTAGCGGGAGCCTGGGAGACCCAGTACTTC; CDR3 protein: CASSMLAGAWETQYF
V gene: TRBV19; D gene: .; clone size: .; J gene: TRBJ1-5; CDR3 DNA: TGTGCCAGTAGCCGATGGGGAGGGGCCAATCAGCCCCAGCATTTT; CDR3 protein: CASSRWGGANQPQHF
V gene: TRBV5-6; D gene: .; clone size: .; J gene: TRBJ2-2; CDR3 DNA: TGTCCCGGGATCTCCACCGGGGAGCTGTTTTTT; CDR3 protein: CPGISTGELFF
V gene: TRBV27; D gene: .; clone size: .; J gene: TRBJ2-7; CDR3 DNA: TGTGCCAGCAGTAGGTGGGGAGTAGGCGAGCAGTACTTC; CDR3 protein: CASSRWGVGEQYF